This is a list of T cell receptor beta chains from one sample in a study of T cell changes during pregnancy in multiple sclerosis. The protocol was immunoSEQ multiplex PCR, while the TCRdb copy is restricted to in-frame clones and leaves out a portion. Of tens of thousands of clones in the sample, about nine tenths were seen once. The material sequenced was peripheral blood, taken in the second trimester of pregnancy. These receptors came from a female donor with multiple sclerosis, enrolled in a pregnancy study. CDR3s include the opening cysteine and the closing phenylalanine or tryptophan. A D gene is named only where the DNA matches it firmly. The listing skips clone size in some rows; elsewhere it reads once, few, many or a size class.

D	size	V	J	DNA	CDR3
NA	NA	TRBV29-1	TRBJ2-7	TGCAGCGTTGACCAAGGCCAGGGCTCCTACGAGCAGTACTTC	CSVDQGQGSYEQYF
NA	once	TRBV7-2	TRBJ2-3	TGTGCCAGCAGCGCTAGACGTGGGGGCAGCGCAGATACGCAGTATTTT	CASSARRGGSADTQYF
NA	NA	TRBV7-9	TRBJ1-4	TGTGCCAGCAGCTTCGTTCCTGAAAAACTGTTTTTT	CASSFVPEKLFF
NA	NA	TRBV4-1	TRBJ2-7	TGCGCCAGCAGCCAAGAGCCCAGGTGGGGGCCGGCCTACGAGCAGTACTTC	CASSQEPRWGPAYEQYF
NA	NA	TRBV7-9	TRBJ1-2	TGTGCCAGCAGCTCCGGAGCGGGGGGGCTAGCTAACTATGGCTACACCTTC	CASSSGAGGLANYGYTF
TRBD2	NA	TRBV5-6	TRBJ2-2	TGTGCCAGCAGCACCGCCGGGACTAGCGGGAGGGTGGGGGAGTTGTTTTTT	CASSTAGTSGRVGELFF
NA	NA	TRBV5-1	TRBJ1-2	TGCGCCAGCAGCCCCCCCGAGGGAGGCTACACCTTC	CASSPPEGGYTF
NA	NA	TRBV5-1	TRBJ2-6	TGCGCCAGCAGCTTGGTTGTCAGAACCGGAGCGGGGGCCAACGTCCTGACTTTC	CASSLVVRTGAGANVLTF
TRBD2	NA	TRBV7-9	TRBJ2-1	TGTGCCAGCCCTCCTCCCGGGACTAGCGGGAGTATGGACTACAATGAGCAGTTCTTC	CASPPPGTSGSMDYNEQFF
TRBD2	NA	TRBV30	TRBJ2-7	TGTGCCTTGGGACTAGCGGAGACCTACGAGCAGTACTTC	CALGLAETYEQYF
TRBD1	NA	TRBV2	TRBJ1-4	TGTGCCAGCAGTCCGACAACCGGAGGGGGCGAAGAAAAACTGTTTTTT	CASSPTTGGGEEKLFF
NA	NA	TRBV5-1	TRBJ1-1	TGCGCCAGCAGCTTGGGTTGGCAGGGGAACACTGAAGCTTTCTTT	CASSLGWQGNTEAFF
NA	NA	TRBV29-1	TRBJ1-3	TGCAGCGTTGCCGACAGCTATTCCTCTGGAAACACCATATATTTT	CSVADSYSSGNTIYF
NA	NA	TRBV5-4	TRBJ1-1	TGTGCCAGCAGCCCAAGTAAGAGGAACACTGAAGCTTTCTTT	CASSPSKRNTEAFF
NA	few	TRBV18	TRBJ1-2	TGTGCCAGCTCACCACGTGCGGGCGACTATGGCTACACCTTC	CASSPRAGDYGYTF
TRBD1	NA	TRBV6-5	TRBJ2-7	TGTGCCAGCAGTTACTCGAGGGGGCCAGCCTACGAGCAGTACTTC	CASSYSRGPAYEQYF
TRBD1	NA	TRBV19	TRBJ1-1	TGTGCCAGCTACTTGAACAGGGGGCGGGTCACTGAAGCTTTCTTT	CASYLNRGRVTEAFF
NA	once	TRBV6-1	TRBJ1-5	TGTGCCAGCAGTCTGAGCAATCAGCCCCAGCATTTT	CASSLSNQPQHF
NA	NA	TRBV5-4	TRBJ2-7	TGTGCCAGCAGCTTGCTTCCCGGCGGCTACGAGCAGTACTTC	CASSLLPGGYEQYF
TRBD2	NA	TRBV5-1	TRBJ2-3	TGCGCCAGCAGCTTGAGGGGGACTAGCACTGATACGCAGTATTTT	CASSLRGTSTDTQYF
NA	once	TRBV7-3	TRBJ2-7	TGTGCCAGCAGCCCTAGCTACTCCTACGAGCAGTACTTC	CASSPSYSYEQYF
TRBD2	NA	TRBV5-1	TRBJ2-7	TGCGCCAGCAGCTTGGAACTAGCGGGGCCGGCGGGCGAGCAGTACTTC	CASSLELAGPAGEQYF
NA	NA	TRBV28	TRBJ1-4	TGTGCCAGCAGTTCCTATGAAAAACTGTTTTTT	CASSSYEKLFF
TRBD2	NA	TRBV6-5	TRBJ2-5	TGTGCCAGCAGTTACGTCGGGGGGTACCAAGAGACCCAGTACTTC	CASSYVGGYQETQYF
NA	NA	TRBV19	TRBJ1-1	TGTGCCAGTAGATCGAGATACAGACCTATGAACACTGAAGCTTTCTTT	CASRSRYRPMNTEAFF
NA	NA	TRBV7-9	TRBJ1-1	TGTGCCAGCAGCTCACTAGAGATAGCTTTCTTT	CASSSLEIAFF
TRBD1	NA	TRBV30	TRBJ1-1	TGTGCCTGGAGTGTACAGGGGCTCTCCACTGAAGCTTTCTTT	CAWSVQGLSTEAFF
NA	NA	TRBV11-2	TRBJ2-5	TGTGCCAGCAGCTTAGAACGGGAAGAGACCCAGTACTTC	CASSLEREETQYF
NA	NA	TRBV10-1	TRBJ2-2	TGCGCCAGCAGCCCCAGGGGTCGGCGGAACACCGGGGAGCTGTTTTTT	CASSPRGRRNTGELFF
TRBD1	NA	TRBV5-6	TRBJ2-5	TGTGCCAGCAGCTCTGACAGGGTTTCTTGGCAAGAGACCCAGTACTTC	CASSSDRVSWQETQYF
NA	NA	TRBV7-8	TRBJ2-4	TGTGCCAGCAGCTTAACCCGGGCAGCGGAGGGTTTACTTGCCAAAAACATTCAGTACTTC	CASSLTRAAEGLLAKNIQYF
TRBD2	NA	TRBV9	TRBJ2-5	TGTGCCAGCAGCGTAGGCCCGTATAGCGGGGATAAAGAGACCCAGTACTTC	CASSVGPYSGDKETQYF
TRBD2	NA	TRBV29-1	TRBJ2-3	TGCAGCTGCGGGGGATCGGGAGATACGCAGTATTTT	CSCGGSGDTQYF
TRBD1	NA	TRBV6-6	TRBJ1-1	TGTGCCAGCAGCTGGACAGGGACGAACACTGAAGCTTTCTTT	CASSWTGTNTEAFF